This T cell receptor (beta chain) was sequenced for a study of technical replicates of blood from a handful of donors. The assay was immunoSEQ multiplex PCR, and TCRdb's table has in-frame clones only and misses some. The table includes under 85,000 clones, 85% to 95% detected once. This clone appeared a few times. Trimming left V 3 bases short and J 6 bases short, with 5 bases between. Germline V CDR1 and CDR2: MDHEN, SYDVKM. The CDR3 runs to 12 residues. This clonotype originated in a human donor in good health. Sample: T cells isolated from PBMCs. The chain is built from TRBV28 and TRBJ1-4; maybe TRBD1 (5 bases). CDR3 bases: TGTGCCAGCAGTTTCAGGGATGAAAAACTGTTTTTT. Its protein product is CASSFRDEKLFF.